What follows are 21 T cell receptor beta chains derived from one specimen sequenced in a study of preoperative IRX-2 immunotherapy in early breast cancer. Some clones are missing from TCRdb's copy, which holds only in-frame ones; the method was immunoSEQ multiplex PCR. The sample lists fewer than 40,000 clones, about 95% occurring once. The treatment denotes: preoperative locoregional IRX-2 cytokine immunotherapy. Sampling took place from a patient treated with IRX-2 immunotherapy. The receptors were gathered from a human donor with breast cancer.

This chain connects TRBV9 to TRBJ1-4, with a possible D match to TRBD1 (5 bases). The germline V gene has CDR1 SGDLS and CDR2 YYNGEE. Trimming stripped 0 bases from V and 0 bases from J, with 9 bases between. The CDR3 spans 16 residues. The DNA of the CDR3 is TGTGCCAGCAGCGTAGGTTGGGGGGCAACTAATGAAAAACTGTTTTTT. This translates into CASSVGWGATNEKLFF.

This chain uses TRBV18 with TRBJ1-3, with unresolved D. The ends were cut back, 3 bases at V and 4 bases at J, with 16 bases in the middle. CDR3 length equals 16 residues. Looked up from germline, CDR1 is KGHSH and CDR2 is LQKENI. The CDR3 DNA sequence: TGTGCCAGCTCACCGGGCCTGGCAACACAAGGAAACACCATATATTTT. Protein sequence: CASSPGLATQGNTIYF.

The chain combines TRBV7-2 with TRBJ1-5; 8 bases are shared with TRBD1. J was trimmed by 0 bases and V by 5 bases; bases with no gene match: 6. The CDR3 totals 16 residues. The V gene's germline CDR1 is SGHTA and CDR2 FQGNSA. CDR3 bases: TGTGCCAGCAGCGTCCGACAGGGGAGTAGCAATCAGCCCCAGCATTTT. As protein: CASSVRQGSSNQPQHF.

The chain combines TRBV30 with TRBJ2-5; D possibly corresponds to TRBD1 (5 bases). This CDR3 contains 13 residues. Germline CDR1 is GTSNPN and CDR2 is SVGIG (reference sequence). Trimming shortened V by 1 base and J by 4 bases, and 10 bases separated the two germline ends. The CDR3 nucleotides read TGTGCCTGGAGTGATCAGGGCGCAGAGACCCAGTACTTC. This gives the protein CAWSDQGAETQYF.

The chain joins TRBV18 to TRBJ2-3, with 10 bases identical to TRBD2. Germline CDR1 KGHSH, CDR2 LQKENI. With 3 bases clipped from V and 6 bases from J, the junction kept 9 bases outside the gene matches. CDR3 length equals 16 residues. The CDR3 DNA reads TGTGCCAGCTCACCTAGGACTAGCGGAGACAGGGATACGCAGTATTTT. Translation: CASSPRTSGDRDTQYF.

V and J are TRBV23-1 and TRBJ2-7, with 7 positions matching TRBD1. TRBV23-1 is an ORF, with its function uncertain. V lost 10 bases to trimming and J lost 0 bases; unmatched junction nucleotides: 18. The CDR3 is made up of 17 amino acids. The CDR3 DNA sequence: TGCGCCACCTCAAGAACGGGACAGACGAGGAGCTCCTACGAGCAGTACTTC. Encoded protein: CATSRTGQTRSSYEQYF.

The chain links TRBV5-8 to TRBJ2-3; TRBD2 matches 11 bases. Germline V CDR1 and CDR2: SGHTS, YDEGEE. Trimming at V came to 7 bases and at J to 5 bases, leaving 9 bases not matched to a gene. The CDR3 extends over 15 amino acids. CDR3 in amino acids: CASVQLAGVIDTQYF. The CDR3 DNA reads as TGTGCCAGCGTTCAACTAGCGGGGGTGATAGATACGCAGTATTTT.

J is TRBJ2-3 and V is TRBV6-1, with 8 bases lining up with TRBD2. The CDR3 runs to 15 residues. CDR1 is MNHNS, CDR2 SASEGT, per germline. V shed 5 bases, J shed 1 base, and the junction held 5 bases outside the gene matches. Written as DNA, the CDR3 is TGTGCCAGCAGTCGATCAGCGGGGGGCACAGATACGCAGTATTTT. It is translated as CASSRSAGGTDTQYF.

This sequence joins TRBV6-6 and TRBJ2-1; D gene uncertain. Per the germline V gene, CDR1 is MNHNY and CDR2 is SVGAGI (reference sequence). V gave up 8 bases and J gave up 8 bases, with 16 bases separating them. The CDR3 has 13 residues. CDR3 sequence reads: CASFSIFDDEQFF. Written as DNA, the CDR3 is TGTGCCAGCTTTTCTATTTTTGACGATGAGCAGTTCTTC.

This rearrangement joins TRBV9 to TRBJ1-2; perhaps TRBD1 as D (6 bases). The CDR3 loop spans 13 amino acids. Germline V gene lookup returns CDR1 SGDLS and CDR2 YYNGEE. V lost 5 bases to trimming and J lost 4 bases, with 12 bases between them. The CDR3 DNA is TGTGCCAGCAGTAATAACAGGGCCTATGGCTACACCTTC. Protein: CASSNNRAYGYTF.

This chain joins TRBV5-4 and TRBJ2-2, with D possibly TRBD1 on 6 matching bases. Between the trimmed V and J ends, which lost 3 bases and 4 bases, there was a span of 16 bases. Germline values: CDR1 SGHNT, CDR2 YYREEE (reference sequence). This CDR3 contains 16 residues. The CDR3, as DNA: TGTGCCAGCAGCTCCTGGGACACCCAAGCCACCGGGGAGCTGTTTTTT. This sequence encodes CASSSWDTQATGELFF.

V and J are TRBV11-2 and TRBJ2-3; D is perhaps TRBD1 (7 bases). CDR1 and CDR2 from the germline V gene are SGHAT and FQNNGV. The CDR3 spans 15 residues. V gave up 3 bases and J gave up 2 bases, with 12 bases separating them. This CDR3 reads CASSFAGQFTDTQYF. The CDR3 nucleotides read TGTGCCAGCAGCTTCGCGGGACAGTTCACAGATACGCAGTATTTT. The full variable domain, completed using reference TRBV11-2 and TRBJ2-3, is EAGVAQSPRYKIIEKRQSVAFWCNPISGHATLYWYQQILGQGPKLLIQFQNNGVVDDSQLPKDRFSAERLKGVDSTLKIQPAKLEDSAVYLCASSFAGQFTDTQYFGPGTRLTVL.

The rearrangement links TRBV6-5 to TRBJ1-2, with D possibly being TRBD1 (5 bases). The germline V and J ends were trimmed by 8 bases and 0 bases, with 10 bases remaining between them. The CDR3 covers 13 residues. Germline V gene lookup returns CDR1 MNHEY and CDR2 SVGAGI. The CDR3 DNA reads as TGTGCCAGCGTCGGGGGAACTAACTATGGCTACACCTTC. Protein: CASVGGTNYGYTF.

The CDR3 spells CASSFQTGNGGYTF. As DNA, the CDR3 is TGTGCCAGCAGCTTCCAGACAGGGAACGGTGGCTACACCTTC. V usage is TRBV7-2 and J usage is TRBJ1-2; 7 nucleotides agree with TRBD1. Germline V gene sequence: CDR1 SGHTA, CDR2 FQGNSA. V was pared by 3 bases and J by 7 bases, with 8 bases of the junction left unmatched. The CDR3 is 14 residues long.

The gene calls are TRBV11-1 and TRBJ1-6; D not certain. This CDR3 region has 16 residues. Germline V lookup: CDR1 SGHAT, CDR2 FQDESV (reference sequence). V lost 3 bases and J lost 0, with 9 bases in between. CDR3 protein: CASSFTRSSYNSPLHF. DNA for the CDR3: TGTGCCAGCAGCTTCACGAGAAGCTCCTATAATTCACCCCTCCACTTT.

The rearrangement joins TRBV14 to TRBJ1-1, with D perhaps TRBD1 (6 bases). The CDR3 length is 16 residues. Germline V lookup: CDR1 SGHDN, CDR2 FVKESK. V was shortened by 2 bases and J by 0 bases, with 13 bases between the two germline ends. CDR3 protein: CASSQHPGHLNTEAFF. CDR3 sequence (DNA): TGTGCCAGCAGCCAACATCCGGGACACCTGAACACTGAAGCTTTCTTT.

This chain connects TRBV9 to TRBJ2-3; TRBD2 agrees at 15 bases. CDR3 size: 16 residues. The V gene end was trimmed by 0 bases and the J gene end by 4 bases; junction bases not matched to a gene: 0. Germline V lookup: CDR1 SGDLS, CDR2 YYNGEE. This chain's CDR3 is CASSVGTSGRADTQYF. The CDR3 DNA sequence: TGTGCCAGCAGCGTAGGGACTAGCGGGAGGGCAGATACGCAGTATTTT.

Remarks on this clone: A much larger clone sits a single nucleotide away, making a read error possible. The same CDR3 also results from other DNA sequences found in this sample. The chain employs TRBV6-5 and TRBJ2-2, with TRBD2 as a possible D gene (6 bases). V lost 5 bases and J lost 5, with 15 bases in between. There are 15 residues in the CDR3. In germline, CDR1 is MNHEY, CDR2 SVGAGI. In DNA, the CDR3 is TGTGCCAGCAGTCCTCGACTAGTTCGGACCGGGGAGCTGTTTTTT. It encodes CASSPRLVRTGELFF.

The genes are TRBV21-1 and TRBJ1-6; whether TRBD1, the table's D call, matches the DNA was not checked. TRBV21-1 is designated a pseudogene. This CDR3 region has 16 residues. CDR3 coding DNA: TGTGCCAGCAGCAAAGGAACCAGGCTCTATAATTCACCCCTCCACTTT. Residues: CASSKGTRLYNSPLHF.

For the CDR3, the DNA is TGTGCCAGCAGTAGCGGATTCACAGATACGCAGTATTTT. Translation: CASSSGFTDTQYF. The rearrangement uses TRBV7-2 and TRBJ2-3; a weak D match, TRBD2 (6 bases). This CDR3 contains 13 residues. The germline CDR1 and CDR2 sequences are SGHTA and FQGNSA. V lost 6 bases to trimming and J lost 2 bases, with 9 bases between them.

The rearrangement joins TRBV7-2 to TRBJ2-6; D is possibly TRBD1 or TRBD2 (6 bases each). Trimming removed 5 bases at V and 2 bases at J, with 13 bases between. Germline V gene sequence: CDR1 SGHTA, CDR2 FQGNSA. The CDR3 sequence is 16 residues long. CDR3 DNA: TGTGCCAGCAGCGGAGAGGGGGGCACTGGGGCCAACGTCCTGACTTTC. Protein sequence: CASSGEGGTGANVLTF.